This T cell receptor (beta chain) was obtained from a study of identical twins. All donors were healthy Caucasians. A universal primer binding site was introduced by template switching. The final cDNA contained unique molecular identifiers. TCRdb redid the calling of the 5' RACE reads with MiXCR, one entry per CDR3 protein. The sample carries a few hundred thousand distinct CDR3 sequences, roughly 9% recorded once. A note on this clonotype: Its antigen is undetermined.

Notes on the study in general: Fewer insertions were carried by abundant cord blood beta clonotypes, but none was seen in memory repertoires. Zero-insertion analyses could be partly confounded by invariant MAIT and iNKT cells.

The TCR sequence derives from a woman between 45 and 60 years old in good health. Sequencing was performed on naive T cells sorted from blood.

The CDR3 sequence is CAWMSWRGPNTEAFF. CDR3 coding DNA: TGTGCCTGGATGTCGTGGCGCGGCCCGAACACTGAAGCTTTCTTT. This chain links TRBV30 with TRBJ1-1; D gene unclear. Germline values: CDR1 GTSNPN, CDR2 SVGIG (reference sequence). V lost 4 bases to trimming and J lost 1 base, with 16 bases between them. The CDR3 is 15 residues long.